The entry below describes one TCR beta chain. Produced via immunoSEQ multiplex PCR; TCRdb's table is partial and in-frame only. The sample records 430,000 or so clones, roughly 90% being singletons. The data belong to a study of blood T cell repertoires in COVID-19. Those who participated ranged in age from roughly 18 to 89 years and resided in about 24 US areas. No more than 2 weeks before study entry, exposed participants had met a case of COVID-19. What was sequenced was PBMCs or T cells enriched from blood (not recorded which). The clonotype comes from a woman aged 18-29 years who had been exposed to COVID-19.

CDR3 protein: CAGTASRGQSPLHF. CDR3 bases: TGTGCCGGAACGGCGAGCAGGGGGCAATCACCCCTCCACTTT. J is TRBJ1-6 and V is TRBV6-5; 8 bases align to TRBD1. This CDR3 has 14 amino acids. In germline, CDR1 is MNHEY, CDR2 SVGAGI. V was clipped by 11 bases and J by 10 bases; unmatched bases: 13.